This T cell receptor (beta chain) was recorded in a study of blood T cell repertoires in COVID-19 (dated by TCRdb to about 2020). Concerning the study at large: Samples from collaborators originated in the United States, Italy and Spain and spanned both the acute and convalescent phases of COVID-19. The material from the prospective study consisted of cDNA or gDNA derived from T cells, B-cell-depleted T cells, or PBMCs. Subjects who had been exposed to COVID-19, were actively infected with it, or had recovered from it provided the deeply sampled blood TCRbeta repertoires that made up the dataset. The repertoires were released in a freely available public database intended as a resource for research on the immune response to SARS-CoV-2. Samples came from the ongoing ImmuneRACE study (first 160 participants) plus 1,254 subjects from 6 global collaborators. A de-identified subject ID, COVID-19 status, age in years and sex were almost always included in the sample metadata. Where available, HLA class I and class II types were obtained from metadata supplied by the sample provider rather than from assay-based typing.

Findings and caveats that apply to the study as a whole: Clinical and demographic metadata were provided uncurated, with the amount varying by source and participant.

Each collaborating institution followed its own protocols to collect whole blood in K2EDTA tubes. For TCRbeta analysis, collaborator samples were shipped as frozen whole blood, as isolated PBMCs, or as DNA extracted from either sample type. With regard to this clone: This clone's antigen is unknown. No much larger clonotype is one base removed from it; base qualities were not supplied.

TCRbeta CDR3 regions were amplified from genomic DNA by means of the immunoSEQ Assay, a bias-controlled multiplex PCR. The published analysis was carried out like this. Within the assay, amplification of reference gene primers was used to estimate how many nucleated cells each sample contained. To quantify the absolute abundance of each unique TCRbeta CDR3 rearrangement, sequence reads were collapsed and filtered. For each sample, productive Simpson clonality was calculated as the square root of Simpson's diversity index over productive rearrangements. The table was pulled from immuneACCESS by TCRdb, which kept in-frame rearrangements only. Such tables lose some clones; where checked, under half of the loss comes from unresolved V genes, and the rest has no known cause. The V and J calls and the clone size are those of that table, but D and trimming were determined from the DNA. A total of approximately 120,000 clones appear in this sample, 80% of them only once. Roughly 4.7% of the sample lies in the top ten.

The CDR3 runs 16 amino acids, cysteine and phenylalanine included. The retained sequence is limited to the CDR3, 48 bases, with the frame set at the first base. CDR1 and CDR2 are drawn from the germline V gene: SGHAT, FQNNGV. V loses 1 base of germline sequence and J loses 5 bases, and the interval between the two ends is 15 bases. This TCR was sampled from a human donor in a cohort sampled during active or convalescent COVID-19. Sequenced material: peripheral blood. This sequence uses TRBV11-2 and TRBJ2-4, with TRBD1 tentatively as D gene (5 bases match). The CDR3 protein: CASSLGVAMGQNIQYF. In nucleotide form, the sequence is TGTGCCAGCAGCTTAGGGGTAGCAATGGGGCAAAACATTCAGTACTTC.